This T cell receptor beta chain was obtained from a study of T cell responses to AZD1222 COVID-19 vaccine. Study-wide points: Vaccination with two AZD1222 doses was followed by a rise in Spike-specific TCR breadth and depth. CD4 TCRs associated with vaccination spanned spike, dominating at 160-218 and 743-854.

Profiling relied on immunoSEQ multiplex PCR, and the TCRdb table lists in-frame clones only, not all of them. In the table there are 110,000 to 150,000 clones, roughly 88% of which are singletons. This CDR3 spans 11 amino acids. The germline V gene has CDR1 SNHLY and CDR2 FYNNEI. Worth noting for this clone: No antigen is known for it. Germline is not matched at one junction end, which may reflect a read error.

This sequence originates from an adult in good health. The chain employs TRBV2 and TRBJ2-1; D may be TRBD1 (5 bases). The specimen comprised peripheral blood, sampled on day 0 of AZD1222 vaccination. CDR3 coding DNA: TGTGCCAGCAGTGAATCCCAGGGTGCGATCTTC. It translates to CASSESQGAIF.